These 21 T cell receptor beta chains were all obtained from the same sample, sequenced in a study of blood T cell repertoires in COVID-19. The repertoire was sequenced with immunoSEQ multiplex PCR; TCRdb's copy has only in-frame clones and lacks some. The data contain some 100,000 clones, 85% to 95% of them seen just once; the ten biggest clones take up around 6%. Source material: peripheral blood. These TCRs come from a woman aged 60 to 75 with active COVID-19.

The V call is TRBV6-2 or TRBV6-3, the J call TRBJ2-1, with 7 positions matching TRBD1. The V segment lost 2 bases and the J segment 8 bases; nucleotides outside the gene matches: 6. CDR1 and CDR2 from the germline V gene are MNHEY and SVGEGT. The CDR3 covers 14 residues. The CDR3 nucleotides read TGTGCCAGCAGTTACGCGGACAGGTCTTATGAGCAGTTCTTC. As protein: CASSYADRSYEQFF.

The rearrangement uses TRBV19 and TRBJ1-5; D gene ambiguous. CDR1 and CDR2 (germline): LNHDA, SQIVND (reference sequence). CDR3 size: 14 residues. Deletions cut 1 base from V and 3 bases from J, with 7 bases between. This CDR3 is CASSIVRSNQPQHF. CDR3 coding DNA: TGTGCCAGTAGTATAGTCCGTTCCAATCAGCCCCAGCATTTT.

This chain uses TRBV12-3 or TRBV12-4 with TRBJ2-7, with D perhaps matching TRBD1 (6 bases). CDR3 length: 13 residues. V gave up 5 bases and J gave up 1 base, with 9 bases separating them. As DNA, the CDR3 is TGTGCCAGCAGTAGGACAGCTTCCTACGAGCAGTACTTC. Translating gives CASSRTASYEQYF.

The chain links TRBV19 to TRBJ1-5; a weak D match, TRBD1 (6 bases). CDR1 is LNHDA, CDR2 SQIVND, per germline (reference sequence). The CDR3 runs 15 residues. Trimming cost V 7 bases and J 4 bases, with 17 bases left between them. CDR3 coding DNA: TGTGCCAGTAACACACTTACAGGGACAAATCAGCCCCAGCATTTT. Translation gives CASNTLTGTNQPQHF. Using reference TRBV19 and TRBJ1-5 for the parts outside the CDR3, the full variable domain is DGGITQSPKYLFRKEGQNVTLSCEQNLNHDAMYWYRQDPGQGLRLIYYSQIVNDFQKGDIAEGYSVSREKKESFPLTVTSAQKNPTAFYLCASNTLTGTNQPQHFGDGTRLSIL.

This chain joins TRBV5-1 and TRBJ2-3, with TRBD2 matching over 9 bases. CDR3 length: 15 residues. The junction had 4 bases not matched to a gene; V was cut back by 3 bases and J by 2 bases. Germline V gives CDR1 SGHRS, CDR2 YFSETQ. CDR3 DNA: TGCGCCAGCAGCTCGACTAGCGGCGTCACAGATACGCAGTATTTT. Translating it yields CASSSTSGVTDTQYF.

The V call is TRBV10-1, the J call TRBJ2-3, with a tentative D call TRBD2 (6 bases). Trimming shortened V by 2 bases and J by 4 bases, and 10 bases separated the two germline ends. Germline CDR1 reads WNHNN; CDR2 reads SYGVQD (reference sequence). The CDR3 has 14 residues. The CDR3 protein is CASSETSRADTQYF. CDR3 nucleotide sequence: TGCGCCAGCAGTGAGACTAGCAGGGCAGATACGCAGTATTTT.

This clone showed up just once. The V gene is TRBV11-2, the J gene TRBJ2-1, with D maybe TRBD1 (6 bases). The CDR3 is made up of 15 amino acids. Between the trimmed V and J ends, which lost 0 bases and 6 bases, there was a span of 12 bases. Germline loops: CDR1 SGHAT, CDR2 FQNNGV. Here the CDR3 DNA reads TGTGCCAGCAGCTTAGATCAGGGGTCCGGCAATGAGCAGTTCTTC. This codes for CASSLDQGSGNEQFF.

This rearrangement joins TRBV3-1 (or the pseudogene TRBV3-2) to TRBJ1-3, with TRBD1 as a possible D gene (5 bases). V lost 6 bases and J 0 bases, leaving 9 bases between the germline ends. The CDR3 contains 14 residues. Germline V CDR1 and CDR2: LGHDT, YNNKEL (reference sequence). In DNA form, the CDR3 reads TGTGCCAGCAGTGACAGATCCTCTGGAAACACCATATATTTT. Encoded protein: CASSDRSSGNTIYF.

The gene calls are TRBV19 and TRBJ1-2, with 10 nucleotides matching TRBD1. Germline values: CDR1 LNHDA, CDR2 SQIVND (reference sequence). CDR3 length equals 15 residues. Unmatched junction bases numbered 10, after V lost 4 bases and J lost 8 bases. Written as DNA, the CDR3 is TGTGCCAGTAGTACGACCAGACAGGGGGCGAAGGGCTACACCTTC. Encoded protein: CASSTTRQGAKGYTF.

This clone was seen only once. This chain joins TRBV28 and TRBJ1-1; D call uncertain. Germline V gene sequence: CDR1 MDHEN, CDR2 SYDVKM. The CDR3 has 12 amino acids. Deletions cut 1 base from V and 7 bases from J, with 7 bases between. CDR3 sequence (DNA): TGTGCCAGCAGTTTATCCCGAGGTGAAGCTTTCTTT. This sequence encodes CASSLSRGEAFF.

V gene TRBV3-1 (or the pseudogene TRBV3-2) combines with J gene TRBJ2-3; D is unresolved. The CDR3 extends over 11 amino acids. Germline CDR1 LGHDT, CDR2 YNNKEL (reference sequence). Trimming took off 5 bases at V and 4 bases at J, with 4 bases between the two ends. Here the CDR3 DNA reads TGTGCCAGCAGCAGAGCAGATACGCAGTATTTT. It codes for CASSRADTQYF.

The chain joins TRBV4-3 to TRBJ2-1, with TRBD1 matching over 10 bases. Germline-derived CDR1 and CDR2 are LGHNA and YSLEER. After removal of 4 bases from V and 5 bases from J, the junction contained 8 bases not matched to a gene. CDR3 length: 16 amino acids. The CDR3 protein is CASSPIDRGPHNEQFF. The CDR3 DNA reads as TGCGCCAGCAGCCCCATCGACAGGGGGCCCCACAATGAGCAGTTCTTC.

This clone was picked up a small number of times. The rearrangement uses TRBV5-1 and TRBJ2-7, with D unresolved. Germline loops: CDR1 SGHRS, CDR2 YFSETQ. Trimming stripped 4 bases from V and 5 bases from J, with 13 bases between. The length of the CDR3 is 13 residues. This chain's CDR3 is CASSPDTGDEQYF. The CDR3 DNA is TGCGCCAGCAGCCCAGACACTGGTGACGAGCAGTACTTC.

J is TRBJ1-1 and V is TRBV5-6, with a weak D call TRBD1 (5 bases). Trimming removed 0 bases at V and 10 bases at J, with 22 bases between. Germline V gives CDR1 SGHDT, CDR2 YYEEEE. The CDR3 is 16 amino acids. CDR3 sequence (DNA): TGTGCCAGCAGCTTGGGGCGTCCAGGGAGCGGGGCCGGAGCTTTCTTT. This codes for CASSLGRPGSGAGAFF.

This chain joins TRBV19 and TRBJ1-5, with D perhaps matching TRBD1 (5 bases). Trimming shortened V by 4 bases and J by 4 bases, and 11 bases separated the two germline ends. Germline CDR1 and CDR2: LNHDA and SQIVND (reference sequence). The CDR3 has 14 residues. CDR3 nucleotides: TGTGCCAGTAGTAGCCTGGGGGGGAATCAGCCCCAGCATTTT. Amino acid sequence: CASSSLGGNQPQHF.

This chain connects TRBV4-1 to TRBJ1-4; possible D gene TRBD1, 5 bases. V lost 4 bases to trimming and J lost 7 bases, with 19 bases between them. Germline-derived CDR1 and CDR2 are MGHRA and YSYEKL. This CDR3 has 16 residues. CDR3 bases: TGCGCCAGCAGCCCCCTTGGGGGGTCGGTTAGTGAAAAACTGTTTTTT. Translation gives CASSPLGGSVSEKLFF.

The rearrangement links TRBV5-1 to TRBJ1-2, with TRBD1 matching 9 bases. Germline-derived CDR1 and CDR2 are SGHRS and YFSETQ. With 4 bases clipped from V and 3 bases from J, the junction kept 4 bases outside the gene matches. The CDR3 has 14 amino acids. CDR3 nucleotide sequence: TGCGCCAGCAGCCCACAGGGGGCGGACTATGGCTACACCTTC. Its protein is CASSPQGADYGYTF.

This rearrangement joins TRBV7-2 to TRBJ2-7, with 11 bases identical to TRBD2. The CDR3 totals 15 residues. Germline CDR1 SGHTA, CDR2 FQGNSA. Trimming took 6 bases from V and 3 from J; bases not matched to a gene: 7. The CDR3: CASRSSGGSNYEQYF. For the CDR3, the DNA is TGTGCCAGCAGGTCTAGCGGGGGGAGCAACTACGAGCAGTACTTC.

Here the CDR3 reads CASGTSGKSERNEQFF. As DNA, the CDR3 is TGTGCGTCTGGGACTAGCGGGAAGAGCGAAAGGAATGAGCAGTTCTTC. The chain is built from TRBV7-9 and TRBJ2-1; TRBD2 aligns across 13 bases. In germline, CDR1 is SEHNR, CDR2 FQNEAQ (reference sequence). This CDR3 comprises 16 residues.

CDR3 amino acids: CATNSGRGADTQYF. The CDR3 bases are TGTGCCACCAATAGCGGGAGGGGTGCAGATACGCAGTATTTT. The chain employs TRBV24-1 and TRBJ2-3; 11 bases match TRBD2. V shed 8 bases, J shed 4 bases, and the junction held 4 bases outside the gene matches. The CDR3 is 14 residues long. Germline V gene sequence: CDR1 KGHDR, CDR2 SFDVKD.

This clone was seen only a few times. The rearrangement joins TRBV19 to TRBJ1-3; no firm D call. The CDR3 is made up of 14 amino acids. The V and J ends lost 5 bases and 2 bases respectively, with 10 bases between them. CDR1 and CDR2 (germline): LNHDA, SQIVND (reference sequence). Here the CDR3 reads CASSPGVTGNTIYF. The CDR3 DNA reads TGTGCCAGTAGTCCCGGGGTGACTGGAAACACCATATATTTT. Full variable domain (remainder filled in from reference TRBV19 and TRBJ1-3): DGGITQSPKYLFRKEGQNVTLSCEQNLNHDAMYWYRQDPGQGLRLIYYSQIVNDFQKGDIAEGYSVSREKKESFPLTVTSAQKNPTAFYLCASSPGVTGNTIYFGEGSWLTVV.